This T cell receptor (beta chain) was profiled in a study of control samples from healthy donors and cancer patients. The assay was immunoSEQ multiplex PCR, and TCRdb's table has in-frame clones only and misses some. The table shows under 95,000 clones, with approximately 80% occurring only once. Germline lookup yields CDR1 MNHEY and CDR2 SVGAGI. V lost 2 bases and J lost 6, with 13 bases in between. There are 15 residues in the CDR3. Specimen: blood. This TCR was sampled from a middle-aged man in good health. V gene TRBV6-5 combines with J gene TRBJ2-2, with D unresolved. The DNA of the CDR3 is TGTGCCAGCAGTTACGAAGTCGGAAGACCCGGGGAGCTGTTTTTT. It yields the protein CASSYEVGRPGELFF.